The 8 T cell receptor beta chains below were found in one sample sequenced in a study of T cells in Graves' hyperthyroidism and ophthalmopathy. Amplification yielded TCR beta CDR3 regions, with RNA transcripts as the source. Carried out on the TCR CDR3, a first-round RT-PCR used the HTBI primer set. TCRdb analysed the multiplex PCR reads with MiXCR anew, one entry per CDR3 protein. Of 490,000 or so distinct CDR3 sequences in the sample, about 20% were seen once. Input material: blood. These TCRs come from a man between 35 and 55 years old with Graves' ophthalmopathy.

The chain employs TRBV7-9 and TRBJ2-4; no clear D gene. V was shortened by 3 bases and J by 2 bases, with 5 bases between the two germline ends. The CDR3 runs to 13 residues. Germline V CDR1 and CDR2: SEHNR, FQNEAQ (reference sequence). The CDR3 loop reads CASSLVPKNIQYF. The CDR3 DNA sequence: TGTGCCAGCAGCTTGGTTCCCAAAAACATTCAGTACTTC. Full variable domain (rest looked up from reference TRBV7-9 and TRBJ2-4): DTGVSQNPRHKITKRGQNVTFRCDPISEHNRLYWYRQTLGQGPEFLTYFQNEAQLEKSRLLSDRFSAERPKGSFSTLEIQRTEQGDSAMYLCASSLVPKNIQYFGAGTRLSVL.

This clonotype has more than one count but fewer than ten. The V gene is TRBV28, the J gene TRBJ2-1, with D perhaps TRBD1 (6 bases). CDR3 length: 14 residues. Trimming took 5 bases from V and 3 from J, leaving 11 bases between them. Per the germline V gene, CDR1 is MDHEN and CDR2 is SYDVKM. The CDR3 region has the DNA TGTGCCAGCAGTCCGGGACACCTCTACAATGAGCAGTTCTTC. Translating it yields CASSPGHLYNEQFF.

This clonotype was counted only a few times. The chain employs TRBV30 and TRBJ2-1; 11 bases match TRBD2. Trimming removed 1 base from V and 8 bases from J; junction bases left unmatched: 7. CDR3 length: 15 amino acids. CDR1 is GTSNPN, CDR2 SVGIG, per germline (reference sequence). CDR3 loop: CAWSGTSGPSDEQFF. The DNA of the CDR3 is TGTGCCTGGAGTGGGACTAGCGGGCCCTCGGATGAGCAGTTCTTC.

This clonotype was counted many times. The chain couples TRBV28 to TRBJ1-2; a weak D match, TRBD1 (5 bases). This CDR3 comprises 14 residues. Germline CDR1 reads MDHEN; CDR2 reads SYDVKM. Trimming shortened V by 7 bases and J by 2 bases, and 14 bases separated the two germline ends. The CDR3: CASTLTRGNYGYTF. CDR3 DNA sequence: TGTGCCAGCACCCTCACCCGGGGGAACTATGGCTACACCTTC.

The CDR3 loop reads CASSPASGTWETQYF. DNA for the CDR3: TGTGCCAGCAGCCCGGCCAGCGGGACTTGGGAGACCCAGTACTTC. This chain connects TRBV3-1 to TRBJ2-5; 7 nucleotides align to TRBD2. Germline V gene sequence: CDR1 LGHDT, CDR2 YNNKEL (reference sequence). With 4 bases clipped from V and 5 bases from J, the junction kept 10 bases outside the gene matches. The CDR3 length is 15 residues.

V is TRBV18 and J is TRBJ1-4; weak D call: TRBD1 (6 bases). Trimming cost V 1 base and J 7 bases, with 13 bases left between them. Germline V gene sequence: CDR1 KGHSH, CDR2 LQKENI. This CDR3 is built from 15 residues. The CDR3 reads CASSPREGHGEKLFF. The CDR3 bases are TGTGCCAGCTCACCACGGGAGGGACACGGTGAAAAACTGTTTTTT.

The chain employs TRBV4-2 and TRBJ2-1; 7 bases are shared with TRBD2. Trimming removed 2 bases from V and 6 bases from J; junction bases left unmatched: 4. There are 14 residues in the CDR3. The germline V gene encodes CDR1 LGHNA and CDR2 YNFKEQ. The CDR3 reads CASSQSVAGNEQFF. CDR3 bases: TGTGCCAGCAGCCAATCGGTAGCGGGCAATGAGCAGTTCTTC.

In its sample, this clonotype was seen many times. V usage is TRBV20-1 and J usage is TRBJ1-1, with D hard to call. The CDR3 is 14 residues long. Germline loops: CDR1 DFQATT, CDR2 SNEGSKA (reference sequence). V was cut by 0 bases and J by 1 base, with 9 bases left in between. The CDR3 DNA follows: TGCAGTGCTAGAGAACGGGCAGCGAACACTGAAGCTTTCTTT. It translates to CSARERAANTEAFF.